The subject of this entry is one T cell receptor (beta chain). In the authors' methods: Researchers report that nucleated cell counts were estimated from reference gene primer amplification. Here immunoSEQ multiplex PCR was the method, and the copy in TCRdb shows in-frame clones only, minus some. D and trimming come from the DNA, and the V and J calls and clone size come from that table. The top ten clones hold around 9.3% of a sample with 100,000 or so clones, roughly 76% of them seen once. The sample originates from a study of blood T cell repertoires in COVID-19. At the level of the study: Researchers got acute and convalescent COVID-19 samples from the United States, Italy and Spain. In each case, the material was cDNA or gDNA derived from T cells, B-cell-depleted T cells, or PBMCs.

Germline CDR1 and CDR2: SGHNT and YENEEA. Trimming cost V 3 bases and J 5 bases; bases outside gene matches: 5. This CDR3 is built from 16 residues. The material sequenced was peripheral blood. The chain employs TRBV11-3 and TRBJ2-7, with 15 bases aligning to TRBD2. The sequence derives from a human donor in a cohort sampled during active COVID-19. The CDR3 region has the DNA TGTGCCAGCAGCTTTAGGACTAGCGGGGGGGTAAACGAGCAGTACTTC. Protein: CASSFRTSGGVNEQYF.